This is a list of T cell receptor beta chains from one sample in a study of T-cell memory formation after mild COVID-19. In TCRdb, the 5' RACE reads were re-called with MiXCR into one record per CDR3 protein. The table records about 560,000 distinct CDR3 sequences, roughly 21% of them present only once. The sample was PBMCs or a T cell subset sorted from them (not recorded which). These receptors all come from an adult woman who had mild COVID-19 (a few samples of this study predate the infection). Cell type and time point are not known. The CDR3 runs from the conserved cysteine through the conserved F or W. Each record gives: clone size, D gene, V gene, J gene, CDR3 DNA, CDR3 protein. D genes are given only for firm matches. Some rows mark clone size as missing; the rest say once, few, many or name a class of expanded clone.

>many|NA|TRBV12-3/TRBV12-4|TRBJ1-1
TGTGCCAGCAGCCGAATCGGGCGAGCTGAAGCTTTCTTT
CASSRIGRAEAFF
>NA|NA|TRBV24-1|TRBJ2-5
TGTGCCACCAGTGAAGCGCAAGAGACCCAGTACTTC
CATSEAQETQYF
>many|NA|TRBV24-1|TRBJ2-4
TGTGCCACCAGTGATTCCCCCGATGGGAACATTCAGTACTTC
CATSDSPDGNIQYF
>NA|NA|TRBV15|TRBJ1-2
TGTGCCACCAGCAGAGATGGAGGCAGCTCCCGCTACACCTTC
CATSRDGGSSRYTF
>NA|TRBD1|TRBV3-1|TRBJ2-2
TGTGCCAGCAGACAGGGGGCTGACACCGGGGAGCTGTTTTTT
CASRQGADTGELFF
>few|TRBD1|TRBV4-1|TRBJ2-7
TGCGCCAGCAGCCCGGGGACAGGGGGCCCCTACGAGCAGTACTTC
CASSPGTGGPYEQYF
>few|NA|TRBV20-1|TRBJ2-1
TGCAGTGCTAGTCGTGGGAACCCCTACAATGAGCAGTTCTTC
CSASRGNPYNEQFF
>few|NA|TRBV5-1|TRBJ2-7
TGCGCCAGCAGCTCCGTCCAGGGGGGCTACGAGCAGTACTTC
CASSSVQGGYEQYF
>NA|TRBD2|TRBV20-1|TRBJ2-2
TGCAGTGCTAGAGCGGGAGGTGCGAACACCGGGGAGCTGTTTTTT
CSARAGGANTGELFF
>few|NA|TRBV4-1|TRBJ2-5
TGCGCCAGCAGCTCCGGACTACCCCAAGAGACCCAGTACTTC
CASSSGLPQETQYF
>NA|NA|TRBV6-5|TRBJ1-2
TGTGCCAGCAGTTACTTGGGGGGGACGCAAGATGGCTACACCTTC
CASSYLGGTQDGYTF
>NA|NA|TRBV4-1|TRBJ2-7
TGCGCCAGCAGCCAAGGGGACTTGAGCTCCTACGAGCAGTACTTC
CASSQGDLSSYEQYF
>few|NA|TRBV29-1|TRBJ2-1
TGCAGCGGCCATTCGGGAGCAGTTAATGAGCAGTTCTTC
CSGHSGAVNEQFF
>few|TRBD1|TRBV7-8|TRBJ1-5
TGTGCCAGCAGCTTAAACGGACAGGCTGGCCAGCCCCAGCATTTT
CASSLNGQAGQPQHF
>few|NA|TRBV7-9|TRBJ2-3
TGTGCCAGCAACACCCAATTTAGCGCCCGCGCGCCGGGTACGCAGTATTTT
CASNTQFSARAPGTQYF
>NA|NA|TRBV12-3/TRBV12-4|TRBJ2-1
TGTGCCAGCAGTTTATTTCCCAGTGATAGCTCCTACAATGAGCAGTTCTTC
CASSLFPSDSSYNEQFF
>few|NA|TRBV7-6|TRBJ2-5
TGTGCCAGCAATGCGGTCCCCTCTCAGGGGGAGACCCAGTACTTC
CASNAVPSQGETQYF
>NA|TRBD1|TRBV6-6|TRBJ1-4
TGTGCCAGCAGTGACTACAGGGGTGAAAAACTGTTTTTT
CASSDYRGEKLFF
>once|NA|TRBV20-1|TRBJ2-7
TGCAGTGCTAGTGGGCAGGGGAACCCACCCTCCTACGAGCAGTACTTC
CSASGQGNPPSYEQYF
>NA|TRBD2|TRBV19|TRBJ2-7
TGTGCCAGTAGTCTGGATAGCGGGAGGGCCGGCGAGCAGTACTTC
CASSLDSGRAGEQYF
>NA|TRBD2|TRBV7-9|TRBJ2-1
TGTGCCAGCAGCTTAGTAGGGACTAGCGGCCCTAACAATGAGCAGTTCTTC
CASSLVGTSGPNNEQFF
>few|TRBD1|TRBV20-1|TRBJ2-7
TGCAGTGCTAGAGGGCCGACAGGGAGCTCCTACGAGCAGTACTTC
CSARGPTGSSYEQYF
>NA|NA|TRBV7-3|TRBJ2-3
TGTGCCAGCAGCTTAACCCGGGGGGATACGCAGTATTTT
CASSLTRGDTQYF
>few|TRBD2|TRBV29-1|TRBJ2-1
TGCAGCGTTGAAAGGGCTAGCGGGGGTGTTGAGCAGTTCTTC
CSVERASGGVEQFF
>NA|NA|TRBV30|TRBJ1-1
TGTGCCTGGAGTAAGGACATTTTATATGCTGAAGCTTTCTTT
CAWSKDILYAEAFF
>NA|TRBD2|TRBV20-1|TRBJ2-7
TGCAGTGCCAGCCCTTCGGGACTAGCGGGAGACGAGCAGTACTTC
CSASPSGLAGDEQYF
>NA|NA|TRBV7-9|TRBJ2-5
TGTGCCAGCGTGGGGGAGACCCAGTACTTC
CASVGETQYF
>NA|NA|TRBV21-1|TRBJ1-1
TGTGCCAGCCCCCCAGTAGCTGAAGCTTTCTTT
CASPPVAEAFF
>NA|NA|TRBV3-1|TRBJ2-7
TGTGCCAGCAGCCAAGGACCGACCTCCTACGAGCAGTACTTC
CASSQGPTSYEQYF
>NA|NA|TRBV12-3/TRBV12-4|TRBJ2-3
TGTGCCAGCAGTAAGAGGGAGCTTAGCACAGATACGCAGTATTTT
CASSKRELSTDTQYF
>few|TRBD2|TRBV20-1|TRBJ2-5
TGCAGTGCTCCCGGCGGGGGAAAGTACCAAGAGACCCAGTACTTC
CSAPGGGKYQETQYF
>NA|NA|TRBV18|TRBJ1-1
TGTGCCAGCTCACCCCGGGGGACTCAAAACACTGAAGCTTTCTTT
CASSPRGTQNTEAFF
>few|TRBD1|TRBV12-3/TRBV12-4|TRBJ2-2
TGTGCCAGCAGTCAGGGGGCGGTTTCCGGGGAGCTGTTTTTT
CASSQGAVSGELFF
>few|NA|TRBV7-8|TRBJ2-3
TGTGCCAGCAGGGACGGAGTCCACGGTACGCAGTATTTT
CASRDGVHGTQYF
>few|NA|TRBV6-5|TRBJ2-7
TGTGCCAGCAGTCACGCACACCGGACCGAGCAGTACTTC
CASSHAHRTEQYF
>NA|TRBD1|TRBV5-1|TRBJ2-5
TGCGCCAGCAGCTTGGGTGGACAGGGGTCTAAGACCCAGTACTTC
CASSLGGQGSKTQYF
>NA|NA|TRBV9|TRBJ1-3
TGTGCCAGCAGCGCCAGGGTCTCTGGAAACACCATATATTTT
CASSARVSGNTIYF
>few|NA|TRBV10-3|TRBJ2-3
TGTGCCATGGCGAAAGGGGGGAGCACAGATACGCAGTATTTT
CAMAKGGSTDTQYF
>few|NA|TRBV4-2|TRBJ2-5
TGTGCCAGCAGCCAAGGGGGGGAAGAGACCCAGTACTTC
CASSQGGEETQYF